A selection of T cell receptor beta chains follows, all from one sample in a study of cytomegalovirus exposure and HLA in healthy donors. Profiled with immunoSEQ multiplex PCR; TCRdb holds only in-frame clones, not every one. The sample comprises about 200,000 clones, roughly four fifths of which are singletons, and less than 3% rests with the top ten. Sequencing was carried out using PBMCs. The receptors come from a woman in her thirties or forties in good health and CMV-seronegative. Both conserved end residues are part of each CDR3. The order of the fields is clone size, J gene, D gene, V gene, CDR3 protein, CDR3 DNA. A D gene is named only where the DNA matches it firmly. Clone size, where shown, is once, few, many, or a class for clones that have expanded.

abundance: -; j_gene: TRBJ2-1; d_gene: TRBD2; v_gene: TRBV7-9; CDR3aa: CASSTRAGGSYNEQFF; CDR3nt: TGTGCCAGCAGCACCAGAGCGGGAGGGTCCTACAATGAGCAGTTCTTC
abundance: -; j_gene: TRBJ2-1; d_gene: -; v_gene: TRBV12-5; CDR3aa: CASGFASGYEQFF; CDR3nt: TGTGCTAGTGGTTTCGCTAGTGGGTATGAGCAGTTCTTC
abundance: once; j_gene: TRBJ1-4; d_gene: -; v_gene: TRBV18; CDR3aa: CASSPQGTGYEKLFF; CDR3nt: TGTGCCAGCTCACCCCAGGGGACGGGTTATGAAAAACTGTTTTTT
abundance: -; j_gene: TRBJ2-1; d_gene: -; v_gene: TRBV19; CDR3aa: CASSSTLSSPYNEQFF; CDR3nt: TGTGCCAGTAGTTCGACCCTTAGTAGCCCCTACAATGAGCAGTTCTTC
abundance: once; j_gene: TRBJ1-2; d_gene: -; v_gene: TRBV7-8; CDR3aa: CASSAGTGLYGYTF; CDR3nt: TGTGCCAGCAGCGCCGGGACTGGGCTATATGGCTACACCTTC
abundance: -; j_gene: TRBJ1-5; d_gene: TRBD1; v_gene: TRBV5-1; CDR3aa: CASSPGTGRQPQHF; CDR3nt: TGCGCCAGCAGCCCAGGGACAGGGAGACAGCCCCAGCATTTT
abundance: few; j_gene: TRBJ2-6; d_gene: TRBD1; v_gene: TRBV5-1; CDR3aa: CATSRGRTGANVLTF; CDR3nt: TGCGCCACCTCCAGGGGGCGAACTGGGGCCAACGTCCTGACTTTC
abundance: -; j_gene: TRBJ1-2; d_gene: TRBD1; v_gene: TRBV2; CDR3aa: CASSEGTGIPGYTF; CDR3nt: TGTGCCAGCAGTGAGGGGACAGGGATTCCTGGCTACACCTTC
abundance: -; j_gene: TRBJ2-7; d_gene: TRBD1; v_gene: TRBV10-3; CDR3aa: CAISEFRTGTGSYEQYF; CDR3nt: TGTGCCATCAGTGAGTTCCGGACCGGGACAGGGTCCTACGAGCAGTACTTC
abundance: -; j_gene: TRBJ2-5; d_gene: -; v_gene: TRBV5-6; CDR3aa: CASSSGHSRETQYF; CDR3nt: TGTGCCAGCAGCTCGGGACACAGCCGGGAGACCCAGTACTTC
abundance: -; j_gene: TRBJ2-3; d_gene: -; v_gene: TRBV30; CDR3aa: CAWSAADTQYF; CDR3nt: TGTGCCTGGAGCGCGGCGGATACGCAGTATTTT
abundance: -; j_gene: TRBJ2-7; d_gene: -; v_gene: TRBV4-2; CDR3aa: CASSQASGSYEQYF; CDR3nt: TGTGCCAGCAGCCAAGCTTCAGGATCCTACGAGCAGTACTTC
abundance: -; j_gene: TRBJ2-7; d_gene: TRBD2; v_gene: TRBV4-1; CDR3aa: CASSRDGTSLYEQYF; CDR3nt: TGCGCCAGCAGCCGAGACGGGACTAGCCTCTACGAGCAGTACTTC
abundance: -; j_gene: TRBJ1-5; d_gene: TRBD1; v_gene: TRBV19; CDR3aa: CASRHGQGDQPQHF; CDR3nt: TGTGCCAGTCGACACGGACAGGGGGATCAGCCCCAGCATTTT
abundance: -; j_gene: TRBJ1-1; d_gene: TRBD1; v_gene: TRBV5-5; CDR3aa: CASSWTGTATEAFF; CDR3nt: TGTGCCAGCAGCTGGACAGGAACCGCCACTGAAGCTTTCTTT
abundance: -; j_gene: TRBJ2-7; d_gene: -; v_gene: TRBV28; CDR3aa: CASSFRTTIGSYEQYF; CDR3nt: TGTGCCAGCAGTTTTCGGACTACCATAGGATCCTACGAGCAGTACTTC
abundance: -; j_gene: TRBJ1-4; d_gene: TRBD1; v_gene: TRBV5-1; CDR3aa: CASSYRGRDEKLFF; CDR3nt: TGCGCCAGCAGCTACAGGGGAAGGGATGAAAAACTGTTTTTT
abundance: few; j_gene: TRBJ2-1; d_gene: -; v_gene: TRBV19; CDR3aa: CASSIQRHNEQFF; CDR3nt: TGTGCCAGTAGTATTCAGCGGCACAATGAGCAGTTCTTC
abundance: few; j_gene: TRBJ1-2; d_gene: TRBD1; v_gene: TRBV6-5; CDR3aa: CASSLTGNYGYTF; CDR3nt: TGTGCCAGCAGCTTGACAGGGAACTATGGCTACACCTTC
abundance: -; j_gene: TRBJ1-1; d_gene: -; v_gene: TRBV19; CDR3aa: CASTNIGTLNTEAFF; CDR3nt: TGTGCCAGTACCAATATCGGGACACTGAACACTGAAGCTTTCTTT
abundance: -; j_gene: TRBJ2-7; d_gene: TRBD1; v_gene: TRBV11-2; CDR3aa: CAIQGQGYEQYF; CDR3nt: TGTGCCATTCAGGGACAGGGCTACGAGCAGTACTTC
abundance: once; j_gene: TRBJ1-5; d_gene: -; v_gene: TRBV19; CDR3aa: CASSIDTRGGWEPQHF; CDR3nt: TGTGCCAGTAGTATAGACACCCGGGGGGGCTGGGAGCCCCAGCATTTT
abundance: -; j_gene: TRBJ2-5; d_gene: TRBD2; v_gene: TRBV5-4; CDR3aa: CASSLSGSGLGETQYF; CDR3nt: TGTGCCAGCAGCTTGAGCGGGAGCGGTTTGGGGGAGACCCAGTACTTC
abundance: -; j_gene: TRBJ2-1; d_gene: TRBD2; v_gene: TRBV27; CDR3aa: CASSFISGEQFF; CDR3nt: TGTGCCAGCAGTTTCATTAGCGGGGAGCAGTTCTTC
abundance: -; j_gene: TRBJ1-3; d_gene: -; v_gene: TRBV2; CDR3aa: CASSDRTGIGNTIYF; CDR3nt: TGTGCCAGCAGTGACCGGACGGGGATCGGAAACACCATATATTTT
abundance: -; j_gene: TRBJ1-1; d_gene: -; v_gene: TRBV5-1; CDR3aa: CASSREGRTEAFF; CDR3nt: TGCGCCAGCAGCCGGGAGGGTCGCACTGAAGCTTTCTTT
abundance: -; j_gene: TRBJ1-4; d_gene: TRBD1; v_gene: TRBV7-2; CDR3aa: CASTRGGTGGEKLFF; CDR3nt: TGTGCCAGCACCCGAGGGGGGACAGGGGGTGAAAAACTGTTTTTT
abundance: few; j_gene: TRBJ2-7; d_gene: TRBD1; v_gene: TRBV5-5; CDR3aa: CASSRQGAYEQYF; CDR3nt: TGTGCCAGCAGCCGACAGGGGGCCTACGAGCAGTACTTC
abundance: -; j_gene: TRBJ1-2; d_gene: -; v_gene: TRBV18; CDR3aa: CASSPPTGTYGYTF; CDR3nt: TGTGCCAGCTCACCACCAACAGGGACCTATGGCTACACCTTC
abundance: -; j_gene: TRBJ2-7; d_gene: -; v_gene: TRBV27; CDR3aa: CASSLSGGAVAYEQYF; CDR3nt: TGTGCCAGCAGTCTCAGTGGTGGCGCGGTCGCCTACGAGCAGTACTTC
abundance: -; j_gene: TRBJ2-3; d_gene: TRBD2; v_gene: TRBV5-6; CDR3aa: CASTLLAEPRDTQYF; CDR3nt: TGTGCCAGCACGCTACTAGCGGAACCAAGGGATACGCAGTATTTT
abundance: -; j_gene: TRBJ2-1; d_gene: TRBD2; v_gene: TRBV27; CDR3aa: CASRTTSGWPAEQFF; CDR3nt: TGTGCCAGCAGGACGACTAGCGGGTGGCCCGCTGAGCAGTTCTTC
abundance: -; j_gene: TRBJ2-7; d_gene: TRBD1; v_gene: TRBV6-6; CDR3aa: CASSYGGQTYEQYF; CDR3nt: TGTGCCAGCAGTTACGGGGGACAGACCTACGAGCAGTACTTC
abundance: few; j_gene: TRBJ1-5; d_gene: -; v_gene: TRBV27; CDR3aa: CASSFRGQPQHF; CDR3nt: TGTGCCAGCAGTTTCCGGGGTCAGCCCCAGCATTTT
abundance: few; j_gene: TRBJ2-1; d_gene: -; v_gene: TRBV4-1; CDR3aa: CAIASERHEQFF; CDR3nt: TGCGCCATAGCGTCGGAACGGCATGAGCAGTTCTTC
abundance: -; j_gene: TRBJ2-7; d_gene: -; v_gene: TRBV10-2; CDR3aa: CASRPTPGVGEQYF; CDR3nt: TGCGCCAGCAGGCCTACCCCGGGGGTGGGAGAGCAGTACTTC
abundance: -; j_gene: TRBJ2-5; d_gene: TRBD1; v_gene: TRBV7-9; CDR3aa: CASSLGQGLGETQYF; CDR3nt: TGTGCCAGCAGCTTGGGACAGGGGCTAGGAGAGACCCAGTACTTC
abundance: -; j_gene: TRBJ1-2; d_gene: -; v_gene: TRBV9; CDR3aa: CASSGRGQNYGYTF; CDR3nt: TGTGCCAGCAGCGGTCGAGGACAGAACTATGGCTACACCTTC
abundance: -; j_gene: TRBJ2-2; d_gene: TRBD2; v_gene: TRBV6-6; CDR3aa: CASSLAGGPTGELFF; CDR3nt: TGTGCCAGCAGTTTAGCGGGAGGGCCGACCGGGGAGCTGTTTTTT
abundance: -; j_gene: TRBJ1-1; d_gene: -; v_gene: TRBV6-1; CDR3aa: CASSEYGSMNTEAFF; CDR3nt: TGTGCCAGCAGTGAATACGGTTCTATGAACACTGAAGCTTTCTTT
abundance: -; j_gene: TRBJ2-1; d_gene: TRBD1; v_gene: TRBV9; CDR3aa: CASSSTGSYNEQFF; CDR3nt: TGTGCCAGCAGCTCGACAGGGAGCTACAATGAGCAGTTCTTC
abundance: -; j_gene: TRBJ1-1; d_gene: TRBD1; v_gene: TRBV4-1; CDR3aa: CASSQEGGLYTEAFF; CDR3nt: TGCGCCAGCAGCCAAGAAGGGGGCCTTTACACTGAAGCTTTCTTT
abundance: -; j_gene: TRBJ1-5; d_gene: TRBD1; v_gene: TRBV2; CDR3aa: CASSQLGTGHQPQHF; CDR3nt: TGTGCCAGCAGCCAGTTAGGGACAGGTCATCAGCCCCAGCATTTT
abundance: -; j_gene: TRBJ1-1; d_gene: -; v_gene: TRBV19; CDR3aa: CASSGREGTEAFF; CDR3nt: TGTGCCAGTAGTGGCAGGGAGGGAACTGAAGCTTTCTTT
abundance: -; j_gene: TRBJ1-1; d_gene: TRBD1; v_gene: TRBV29-1; CDR3aa: CSVDPPDRGTEAFF; CDR3nt: TGCAGCGTTGACCCACCTGACAGGGGCACTGAAGCTTTCTTT
abundance: -; j_gene: TRBJ2-7; d_gene: TRBD1; v_gene: TRBV12-5; CDR3aa: CASGLVIMRDRDYEQYF; CDR3nt: TGTGCTAGTGGTTTGGTTATTATGCGGGACAGGGACTACGAGCAGTACTTC
abundance: -; j_gene: TRBJ1-2; d_gene: TRBD1; v_gene: TRBV6-5; CDR3aa: CASNKGQGYGYTF; CDR3nt: TGTGCCAGCAACAAGGGACAGGGGTATGGCTACACCTTC
abundance: -; j_gene: TRBJ2-5; d_gene: -; v_gene: TRBV28; CDR3aa: CASSSYRVEETQYF; CDR3nt: TGTGCCAGCAGTTCTTACAGGGTAGAAGAGACCCAGTACTTC
abundance: -; j_gene: TRBJ2-7; d_gene: TRBD2; v_gene: TRBV5-1; CDR3aa: CASSPSGATSSHF; CDR3nt: TGCGCCAGCAGCCCTAGCGGGGCCACGAGCAGCCACTTC
abundance: -; j_gene: TRBJ2-1; d_gene: -; v_gene: TRBV19; CDR3aa: CASSIGQVSYNEQFF; CDR3nt: TGTGCCAGTAGTATTGGGCAGGTTTCCTACAATGAGCAGTTCTTC
abundance: -; j_gene: TRBJ2-3; d_gene: -; v_gene: TRBV7-3; CDR3aa: CASSLGLGRGADTQYF; CDR3nt: TGTGCCAGCAGCTTGGGTTTGGGCAGGGGAGCAGATACGCAGTATTTT
abundance: -; j_gene: TRBJ1-1; d_gene: TRBD1; v_gene: TRBV7-3; CDR3aa: CASSLGSIGQAMNTEAFF; CDR3nt: TGTGCCAGCAGCTTAGGGTCAATCGGACAGGCTATGAACACTGAAGCTTTCTTT
abundance: few; j_gene: TRBJ2-1; d_gene: TRBD2; v_gene: TRBV2; CDR3aa: CASRLAGGRDEQFF; CDR3nt: TGTGCCAGCAGACTAGCGGGAGGCCGGGATGAGCAGTTCTTC
abundance: once; j_gene: TRBJ1-2; d_gene: -; v_gene: TRBV7-9; CDR3aa: CASSFISGGYTF; CDR3nt: TGTGCCAGCAGCTTCATTTCAGGGGGCTACACCTTC
abundance: few; j_gene: TRBJ1-6; d_gene: TRBD1; v_gene: TRBV7-3; CDR3aa: CASSPTGGADSPLHF; CDR3nt: TGTGCCAGCAGCCCCACAGGGGGCGCGGATTCACCCCTCCACTTT